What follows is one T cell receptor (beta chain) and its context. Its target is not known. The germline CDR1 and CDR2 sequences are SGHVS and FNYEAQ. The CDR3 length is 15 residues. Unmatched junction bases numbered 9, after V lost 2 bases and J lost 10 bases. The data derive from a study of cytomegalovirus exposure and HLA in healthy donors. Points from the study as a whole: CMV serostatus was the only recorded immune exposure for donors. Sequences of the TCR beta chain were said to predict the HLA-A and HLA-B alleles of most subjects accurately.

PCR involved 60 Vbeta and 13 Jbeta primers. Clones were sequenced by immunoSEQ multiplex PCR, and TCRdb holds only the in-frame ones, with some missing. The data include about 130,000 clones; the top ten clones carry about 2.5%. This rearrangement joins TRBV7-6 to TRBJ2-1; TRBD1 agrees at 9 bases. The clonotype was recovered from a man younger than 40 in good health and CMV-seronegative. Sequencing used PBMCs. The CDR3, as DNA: TGTGCCAGCAGCTTACACCGGGACAGGGTTGGGGAGCAGTTCTTC. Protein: CASSLHRDRVGEQFF.